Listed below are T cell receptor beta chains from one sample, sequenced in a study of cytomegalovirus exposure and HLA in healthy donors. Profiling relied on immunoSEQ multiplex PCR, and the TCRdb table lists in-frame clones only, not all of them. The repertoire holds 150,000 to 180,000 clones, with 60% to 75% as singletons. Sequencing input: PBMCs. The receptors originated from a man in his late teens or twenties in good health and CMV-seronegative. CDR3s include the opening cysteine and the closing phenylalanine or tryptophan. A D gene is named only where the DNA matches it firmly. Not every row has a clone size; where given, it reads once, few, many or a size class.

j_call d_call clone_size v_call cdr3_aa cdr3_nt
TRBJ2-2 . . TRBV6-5 CASSYSQAGTGELFF TGTGCCAGCAGTTACTCGCAGGCAGGGACCGGGGAGCTGTTTTTT
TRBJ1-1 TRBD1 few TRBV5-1 CASSQQGGVSTEAFF TGCGCCAGCAGTCAACAGGGGGGAGTGAGCACTGAAGCTTTCTTT
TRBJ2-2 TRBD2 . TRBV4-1 CASSQWTSGGAGELFF TGCGCCAGCAGCCAGTGGACTAGCGGGGGAGCCGGGGAGCTGTTTTTT
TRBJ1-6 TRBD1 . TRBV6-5 CASSYGGQGYSPLHF TGTGCCAGCAGTTACGGGGGACAGGGTTATTCACCCCTCCACTTT
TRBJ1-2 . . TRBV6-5 CASSYLYLGYGYTF TGTGCCAGCAGTTACCTTTATCTCGGCTATGGCTACACCTTC
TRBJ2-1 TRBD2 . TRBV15 CATSRDLAGDNEQFF TGTGCCACCAGCAGAGATCTCGCGGGGGACAATGAGCAGTTCTTC
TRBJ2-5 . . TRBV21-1 CASSKLHRPPTGETQYF TGTGCCAGCAGCAAACTTCACCGACCGCCGACAGGGGAGACCCAGTACTTC
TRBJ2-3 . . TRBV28 CASNFEKGGTDTQYF TGTGCCAGCAATTTCGAGAAAGGGGGCACAGATACGCAGTATTTT
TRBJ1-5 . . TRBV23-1 CASSQSIGGGTSCVDQPQHF TGCGCCAGCAGTCAATCGATTGGGGGGGGCACCTCTTGCGTCGATCAGCCCCAGCATTTT
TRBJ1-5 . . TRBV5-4 CASSLDADQPQHF TGTGCCAGCAGCTTGGACGCGGATCAGCCCCAGCATTTT
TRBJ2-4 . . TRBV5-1 CASSLSDTAKNSQYF TGCGCCAGCAGCTTGTCGGACACAGCCAAAAACAGTCAGTACTTC
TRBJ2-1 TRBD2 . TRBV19 CASNALAGVFDEQFF TGTGCCAGTAACGCCTTAGCGGGGGTGTTCGATGAGCAGTTCTTC
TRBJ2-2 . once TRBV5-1 CASRYRQSNTGELFF TGCGCCAGCAGATACAGGCAGTCGAACACCGGGGAGCTGTTTTTT
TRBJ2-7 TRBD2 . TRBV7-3 CASSPGGSAPYEQYF TGTGCCAGCAGCCCCGGGGGGTCTGCACCCTACGAGCAGTACTTC
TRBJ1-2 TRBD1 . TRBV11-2 CASSSYRQGADYGYTF TGTGCCAGCAGCTCCTATAGACAGGGGGCTGACTATGGCTACACCTTC
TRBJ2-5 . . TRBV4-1 CASSQGSRERTQYF TGCGCCAGCAGCCAAGGGTCGAGGGAAAGGACCCAGTACTTC
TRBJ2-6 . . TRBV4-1 CASSQEGGFGANVLTF TGCGCCAGCAGCCAAGAAGGGGGATTTGGGGCCAACGTCCTGACTTTC
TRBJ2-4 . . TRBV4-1 CASSLAGSTKNIQYF TGCGCCAGCAGCCTGGCAGGTAGTACCAAAAACATTCAGTACTTC
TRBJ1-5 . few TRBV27 CASIREGSQPQHF TGTGCCAGCATCCGAGAGGGATCCCAGCCCCAGCATTTT
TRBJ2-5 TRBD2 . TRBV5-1 CASRGSSGGETQYF TGCGCCAGCAGAGGTTCTAGCGGGGGAGAGACCCAGTACTTC
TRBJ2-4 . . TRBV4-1 CASSQLQLAKNIQYF TGCGCCAGCAGCCAACTACAGCTAGCCAAAAACATTCAGTACTTC
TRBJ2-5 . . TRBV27 CASSLSSVKETQYF TGTGCCAGCAGTTTATCTTCAGTAAAAGAGACCCAGTACTTC
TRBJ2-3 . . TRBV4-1 CASSQGPSLRTDTQYF TGCGCCAGCAGCCAAGGACCTAGCCTCCGCACAGATACGCAGTATTTT
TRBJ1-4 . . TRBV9 CASSQGSRTNEKLFF TGTGCCAGCAGCCAGGGGTCTAGAACTAATGAAAAACTGTTTTTT
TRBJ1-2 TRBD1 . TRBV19 CASSMPGTGRLGGYTF TGTGCCAGTAGTATGCCCGGGACAGGGCGGCTGGGGGGCTACACCTTC
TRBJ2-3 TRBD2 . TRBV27 CASSLSGALGDTQYF TGTGCCAGCAGCCTTAGCGGGGCACTTGGAGATACGCAGTATTTT
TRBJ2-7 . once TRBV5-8 CASSSYGTSGEQYF TGTGCCAGCAGCTCGTACGGGACAAGCGGCGAGCAGTACTTC
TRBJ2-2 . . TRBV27 CASSFFGPHTGELFF TGTGCCAGCAGTTTTTTTGGGCCCCACACCGGGGAGCTGTTTTTT
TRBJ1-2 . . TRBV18 CASSPPGGNYGYTF TGTGCCAGCTCACCACCGGGAGGGAACTATGGCTACACCTTC
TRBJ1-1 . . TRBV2 CASSEGLVLNTEAFF TGTGCCAGCAGTGAAGGGTTAGTCCTGAACACTGAAGCTTTCTTT
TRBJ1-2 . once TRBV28 CASSLTEPQNYGYTF TGTGCCAGCAGTCTAACAGAACCCCAAAACTATGGCTACACCTTC
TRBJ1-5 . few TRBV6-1 CASGGGYSNQPQHF TGTGCCAGCGGGGGGGGGTATAGCAATCAGCCCCAGCATTTT